A single TCR beta chain is shown here with its context. These data belong to a study of beta chain features in type 1 diabetes. At the level of the study: When patients were set against healthy donors, age, gender and cell yields were similar. Researchers looked at roughly 100,000,000 sorted cells across all samples.

V was cut by 7 bases and J by 6 bases, with 15 bases left in between. The germline gives CDR1 KGHSH, CDR2 LQKENI. The length of the CDR3 is 13 residues. TCRB transcripts that were expressed got sequenced, as all of the isolated RNA had been reverse transcribed. Some clones are missing from TCRdb's copy, which holds only in-frame ones; the method was immunoSEQ multiplex PCR. Of around 400,000 clones listed, less than 15% are singletons. The sequence came from a young woman in good health. Sequences were obtained from naive CD4+ T cells from blood. The chain couples TRBV18 to TRBJ1-2; D is undetermined. The CDR3 here is CASFTGAGDGYTF. The CDR3 DNA sequence: TGTGCCAGCTTCACCGGTGCGGGAGATGGCTACACCTTC.